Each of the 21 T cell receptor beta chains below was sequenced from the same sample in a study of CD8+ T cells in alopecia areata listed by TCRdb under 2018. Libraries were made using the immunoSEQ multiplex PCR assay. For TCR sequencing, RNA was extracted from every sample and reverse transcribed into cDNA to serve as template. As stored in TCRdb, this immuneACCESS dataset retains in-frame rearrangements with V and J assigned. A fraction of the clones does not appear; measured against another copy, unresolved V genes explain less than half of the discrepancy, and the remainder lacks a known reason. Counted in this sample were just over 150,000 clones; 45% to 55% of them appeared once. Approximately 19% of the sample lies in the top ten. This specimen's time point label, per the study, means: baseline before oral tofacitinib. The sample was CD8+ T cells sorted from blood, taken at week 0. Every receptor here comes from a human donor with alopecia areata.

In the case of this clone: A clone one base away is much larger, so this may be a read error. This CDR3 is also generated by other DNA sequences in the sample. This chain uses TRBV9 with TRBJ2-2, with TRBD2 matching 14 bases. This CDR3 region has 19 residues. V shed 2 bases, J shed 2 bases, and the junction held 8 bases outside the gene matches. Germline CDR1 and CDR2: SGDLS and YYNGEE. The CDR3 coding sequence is TGTGCCAGCAGCGTCGGGGGACTAGCGGGGGTTAAAAACACCGGGGAGCTGTTTTTT. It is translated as CASSVGGLAGVKNTGELFF.

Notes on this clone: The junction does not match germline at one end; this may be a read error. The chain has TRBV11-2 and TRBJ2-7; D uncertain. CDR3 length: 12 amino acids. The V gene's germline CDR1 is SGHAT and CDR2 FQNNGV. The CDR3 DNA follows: TGTGCCAGCAGTTTAGGGTACTACGAGCAGTACTTC. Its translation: CASSLGYYEQYF.

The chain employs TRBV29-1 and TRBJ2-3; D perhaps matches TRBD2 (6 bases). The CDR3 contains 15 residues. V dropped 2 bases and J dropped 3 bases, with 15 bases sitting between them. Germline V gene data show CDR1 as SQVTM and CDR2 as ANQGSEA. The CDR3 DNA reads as TGCAGCGTTGAAAGCACGGGAGTGGGAACAGATACGCAGTATTTT. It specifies CSVESTGVGTDTQYF.

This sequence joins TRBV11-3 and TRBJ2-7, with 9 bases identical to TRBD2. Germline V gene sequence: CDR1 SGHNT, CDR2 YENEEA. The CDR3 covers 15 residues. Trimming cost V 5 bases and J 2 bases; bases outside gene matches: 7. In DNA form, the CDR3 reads TGTGCCAGCAGCCCACCCGGACTAGCGACCTACGAGCAGTACTTC. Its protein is CASSPPGLATYEQYF.

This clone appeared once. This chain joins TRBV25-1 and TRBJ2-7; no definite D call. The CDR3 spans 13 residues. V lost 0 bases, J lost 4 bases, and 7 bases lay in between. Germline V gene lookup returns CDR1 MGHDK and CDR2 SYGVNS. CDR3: CASSEYEAYEQYF. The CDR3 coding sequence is TGTGCCAGCAGTGAATATGAGGCGTACGAGCAGTACTTC.

In DNA, the CDR3 is TGTGCCAGCAGGGCAGGGGGGCTAAACACTGAAGCTTTCTTT. It encodes CASRAGGLNTEAFF. The rearrangement joins TRBV7-9 to TRBJ1-1; 7 positions agree with TRBD1. The CDR3 contains 14 residues. With V trimmed by 6 bases and J by 2 bases, 6 bases remained unmatched. Germline CDR1 is SEHNR and CDR2 is FQNEAQ (reference sequence).

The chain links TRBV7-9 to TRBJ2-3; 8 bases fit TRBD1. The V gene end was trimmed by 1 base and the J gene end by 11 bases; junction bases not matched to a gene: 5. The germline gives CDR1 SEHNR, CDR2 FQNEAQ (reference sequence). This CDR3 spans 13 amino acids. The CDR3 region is CASSLEFGQGQYF. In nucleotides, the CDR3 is TGTGCCAGCAGCTTAGAATTTGGACAGGGGCAGTATTTT.

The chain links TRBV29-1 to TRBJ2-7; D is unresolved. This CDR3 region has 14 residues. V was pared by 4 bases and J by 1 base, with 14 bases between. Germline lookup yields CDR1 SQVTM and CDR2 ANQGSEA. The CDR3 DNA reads TGCAGCGTTGTCCCCGCGCAAAAATCCTACGAGCAGTACTTC. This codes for CSVVPAQKSYEQYF.

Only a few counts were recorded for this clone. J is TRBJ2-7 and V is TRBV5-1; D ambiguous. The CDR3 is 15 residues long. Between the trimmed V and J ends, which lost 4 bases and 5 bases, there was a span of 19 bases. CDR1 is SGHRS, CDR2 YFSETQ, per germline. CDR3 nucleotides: TGCGCCAGCAGCCATGCGCCGGGCCCTGTCAACGAGCAGTACTTC. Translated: CASSHAPGPVNEQYF.

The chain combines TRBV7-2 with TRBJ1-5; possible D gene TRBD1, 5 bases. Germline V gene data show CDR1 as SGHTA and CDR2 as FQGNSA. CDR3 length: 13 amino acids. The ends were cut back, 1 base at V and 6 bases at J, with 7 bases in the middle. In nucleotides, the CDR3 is TGTGCCAGCAGCTTAGGACAGCCTCAGCCCCAGCATTTT. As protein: CASSLGQPQPQHF.

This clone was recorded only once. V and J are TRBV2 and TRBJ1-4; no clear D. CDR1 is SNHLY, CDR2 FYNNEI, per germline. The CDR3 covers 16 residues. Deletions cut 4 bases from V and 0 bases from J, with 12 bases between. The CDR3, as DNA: TGTGCCAGCAGTGCCTTCCCCAGATCAACTAATGAAAAACTGTTTTTT. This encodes CASSAFPRSTNEKLFF.

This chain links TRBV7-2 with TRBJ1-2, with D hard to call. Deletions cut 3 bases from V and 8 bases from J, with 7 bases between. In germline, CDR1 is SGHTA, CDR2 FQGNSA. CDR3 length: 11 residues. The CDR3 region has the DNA TGTGCCAGCAGCTTTCGCAGGGGCTACACCTTC. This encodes CASSFRRGYTF.

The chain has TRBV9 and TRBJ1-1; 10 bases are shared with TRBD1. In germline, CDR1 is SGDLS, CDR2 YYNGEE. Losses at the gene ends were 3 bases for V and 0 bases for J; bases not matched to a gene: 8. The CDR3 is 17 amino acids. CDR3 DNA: TGTGCCAGCAGCGACCGGACCGGGACAGGGGTGAACACTGAAGCTTTCTTT. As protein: CASSDRTGTGVNTEAFF.

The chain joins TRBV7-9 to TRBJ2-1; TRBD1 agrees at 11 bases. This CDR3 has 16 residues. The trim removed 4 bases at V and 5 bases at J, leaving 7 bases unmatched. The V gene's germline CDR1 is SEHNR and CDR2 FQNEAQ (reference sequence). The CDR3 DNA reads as TGTGCCAGCAGCTCACAGGACAGGGGGCCTGACAATGAGCAGTTCTTC. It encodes CASSSQDRGPDNEQFF.

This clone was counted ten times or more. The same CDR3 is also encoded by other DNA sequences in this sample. The DNA for the CDR3 is TGTGCCAGCAGCTGGGGCCAGATGAACACTGAAGCTTTCTTT. This encodes CASSWGQMNTEAFF. V gene TRBV11-2 combines with J gene TRBJ1-1, with D possibly TRBD1 on 5 matching bases. V was shortened by 4 bases and J by 0 bases, with 9 bases between the two germline ends. The CDR3 spans 14 residues. Germline CDR1 reads SGHAT; CDR2 reads FQNNGV.

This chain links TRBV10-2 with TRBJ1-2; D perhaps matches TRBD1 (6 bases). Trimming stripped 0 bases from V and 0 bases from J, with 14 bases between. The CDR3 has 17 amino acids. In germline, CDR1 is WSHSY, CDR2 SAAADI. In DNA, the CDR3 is TGCGCCAGCAGTGAGTCAAGGGGGGGCCGTACTAACTATGGCTACACCTTC. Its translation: CASSESRGGRTNYGYTF.

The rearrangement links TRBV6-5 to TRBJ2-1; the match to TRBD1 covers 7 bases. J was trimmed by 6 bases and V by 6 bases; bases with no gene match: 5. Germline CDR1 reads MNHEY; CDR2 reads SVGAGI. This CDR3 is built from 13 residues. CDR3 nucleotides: TGTGCCAGCAGGCTCAGGGGGTCCAATGAGCAGTTCTTC. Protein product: CASRLRGSNEQFF.

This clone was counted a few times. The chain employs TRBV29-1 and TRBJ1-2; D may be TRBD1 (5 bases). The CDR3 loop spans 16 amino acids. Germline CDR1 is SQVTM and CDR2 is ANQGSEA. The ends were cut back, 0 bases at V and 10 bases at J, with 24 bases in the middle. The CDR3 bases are TGCAGCGTTGAAGATCTCCCGCAGGGAACTTCTATGGCCTACACCTTC. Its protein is CSVEDLPQGTSMAYTF.

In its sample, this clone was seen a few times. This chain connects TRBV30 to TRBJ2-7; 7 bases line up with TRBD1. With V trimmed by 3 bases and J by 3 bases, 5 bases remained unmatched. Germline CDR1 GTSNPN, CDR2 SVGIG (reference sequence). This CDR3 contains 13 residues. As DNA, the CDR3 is TGTGCCTGGAGAATGACAGGGAGCTACGAGCAGTACTTC. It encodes CAWRMTGSYEQYF.

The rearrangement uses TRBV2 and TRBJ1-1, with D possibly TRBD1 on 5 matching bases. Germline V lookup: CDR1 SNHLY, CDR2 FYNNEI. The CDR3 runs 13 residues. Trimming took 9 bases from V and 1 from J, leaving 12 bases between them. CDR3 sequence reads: CASSDNPNTEAFF. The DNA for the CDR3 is TGTGCCAGTTCGGACAACCCGAACACTGAAGCTTTCTTT.

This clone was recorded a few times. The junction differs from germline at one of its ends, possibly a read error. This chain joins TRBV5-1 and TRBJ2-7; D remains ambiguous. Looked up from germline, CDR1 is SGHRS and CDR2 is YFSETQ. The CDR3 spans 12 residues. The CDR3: CASSPGSSEQYF. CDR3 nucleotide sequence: TGTGCCAGCAGCCCCGGATCGTCCGAGCAGTACTTC.